One TCR beta chain is described in this entry. This entry comes from a study of blood T cells in healthy people across ages. Together with a sample-barcoded 5' primer, a J-beta primer mix was included in a second PCR lasting about 7 to 12 cycles. TCRdb processed the 5' RACE reads anew with MiXCR; each CDR3 protein has one entry. The sample records about 760,000 distinct CDR3 sequences, around 25% being singletons. There are 15 residues in the CDR3. Trimming took 5 bases from V and 9 from J, leaving 17 bases between them. Germline-derived CDR1 and CDR2 are MDHEN and SYDVKM. This sample also belongs to another study, concerning T cells of mothers and their children.

The sequence came from a boy younger than 18 in good health. The chain joins TRBV28 to TRBJ1-6; D perhaps matches TRBD1 (5 bases). Sequencing input: blood. CDR3 residues: CASSLRGLGASPLHF. CDR3 bases: TGTGCCAGCAGTCTTAGAGGACTCGGGGCTTCACCCCTCCACTTT.